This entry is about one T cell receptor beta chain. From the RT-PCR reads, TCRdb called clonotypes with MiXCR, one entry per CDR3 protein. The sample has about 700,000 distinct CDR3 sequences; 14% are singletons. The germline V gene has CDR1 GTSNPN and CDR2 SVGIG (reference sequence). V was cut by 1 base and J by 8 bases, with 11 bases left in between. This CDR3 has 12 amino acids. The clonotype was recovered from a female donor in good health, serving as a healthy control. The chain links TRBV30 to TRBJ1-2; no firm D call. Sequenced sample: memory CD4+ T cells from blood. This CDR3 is CAWSGGISGYTF. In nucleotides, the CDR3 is TGTGCCTGGAGTGGCGGGATCTCGGGCTACACCTTC.